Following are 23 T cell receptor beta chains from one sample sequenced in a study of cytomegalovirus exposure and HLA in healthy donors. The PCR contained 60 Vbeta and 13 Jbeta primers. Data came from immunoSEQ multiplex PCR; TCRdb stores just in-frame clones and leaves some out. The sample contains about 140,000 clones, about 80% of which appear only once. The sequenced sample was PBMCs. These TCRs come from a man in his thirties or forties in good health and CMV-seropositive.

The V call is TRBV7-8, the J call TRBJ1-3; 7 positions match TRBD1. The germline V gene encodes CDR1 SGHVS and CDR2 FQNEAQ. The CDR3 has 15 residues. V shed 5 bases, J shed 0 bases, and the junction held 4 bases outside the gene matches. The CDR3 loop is CASSRDRASGNTIYF. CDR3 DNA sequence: TGTGCCAGCAGCCGAGACAGGGCCTCTGGAAACACCATATATTTT.

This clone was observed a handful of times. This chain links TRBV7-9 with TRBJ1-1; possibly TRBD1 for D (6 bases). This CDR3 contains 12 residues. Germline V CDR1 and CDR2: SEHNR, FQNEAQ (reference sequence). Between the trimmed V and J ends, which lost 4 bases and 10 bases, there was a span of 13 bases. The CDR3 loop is CASSSQGRGAFF. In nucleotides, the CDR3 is TGTGCCAGCAGCTCCCAGGGGCGTGGAGCTTTCTTT.

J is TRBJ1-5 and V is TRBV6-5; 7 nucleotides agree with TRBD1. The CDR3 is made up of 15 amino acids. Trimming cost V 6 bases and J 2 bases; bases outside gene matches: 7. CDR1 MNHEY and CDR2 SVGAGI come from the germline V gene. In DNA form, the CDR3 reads TGTGCCAGCAGACTGACAGGGTCGGGCAATCAGCCCCAGCATTTT. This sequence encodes CASRLTGSGNQPQHF.

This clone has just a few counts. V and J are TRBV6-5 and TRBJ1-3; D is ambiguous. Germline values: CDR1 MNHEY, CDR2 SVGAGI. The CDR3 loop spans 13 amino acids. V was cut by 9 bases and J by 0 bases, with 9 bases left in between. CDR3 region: CASTGVSGNTIYF. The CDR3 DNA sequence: TGTGCCAGTACCGGGGTCTCTGGAAACACCATATATTTT.

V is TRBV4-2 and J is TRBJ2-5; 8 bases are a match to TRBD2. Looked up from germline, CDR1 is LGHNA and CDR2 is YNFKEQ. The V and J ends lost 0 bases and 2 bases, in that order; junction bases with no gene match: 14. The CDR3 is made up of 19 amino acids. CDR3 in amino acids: CASSQDRTGWRGAQETQYF. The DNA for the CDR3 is TGTGCCAGCAGCCAAGATAGGACGGGCTGGCGGGGGGCACAAGAGACCCAGTACTTC.

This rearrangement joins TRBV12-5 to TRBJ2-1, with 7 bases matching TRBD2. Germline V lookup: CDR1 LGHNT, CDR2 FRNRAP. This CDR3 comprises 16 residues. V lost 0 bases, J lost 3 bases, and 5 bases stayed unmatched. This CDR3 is CASGLVAGPSYNEQFF. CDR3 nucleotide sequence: TGTGCTAGTGGTTTGGTAGCGGGACCAAGCTACAATGAGCAGTTCTTC. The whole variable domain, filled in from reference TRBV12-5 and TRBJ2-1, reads DARVTQTPRHKVTEMGQEVTMRCQPILGHNTVFWYRQTMMQGLELLAYFRNRAPLDDSGMPKDRFSAEMPDATLATLKIQPSEPRDSAVYFCASGLVAGPSYNEQFFGPGTRLTVL.

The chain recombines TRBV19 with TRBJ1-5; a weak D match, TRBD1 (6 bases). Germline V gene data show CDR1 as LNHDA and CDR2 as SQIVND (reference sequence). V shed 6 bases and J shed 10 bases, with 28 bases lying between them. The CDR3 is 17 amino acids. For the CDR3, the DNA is TGTGCCAGTAGCGAAACGGCTGGCAGGGGCTGGAAGGGACCCCAGCATTTT. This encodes CASSETAGRGWKGPQHF. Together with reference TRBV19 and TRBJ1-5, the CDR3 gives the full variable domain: DGGITQSPKYLFRKEGQNVTLSCEQNLNHDAMYWYRQDPGQGLRLIYYSQIVNDFQKGDIAEGYSVSREKKESFPLTVTSAQKNPTAFYLCASSETAGRGWKGPQHFGDGTRLSIL.

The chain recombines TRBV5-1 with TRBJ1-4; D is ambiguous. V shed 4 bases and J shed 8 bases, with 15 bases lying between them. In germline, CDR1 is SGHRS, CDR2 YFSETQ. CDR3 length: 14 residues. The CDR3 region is CASSPEGGREKLFF. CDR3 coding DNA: TGCGCCAGCAGCCCGGAGGGAGGGAGAGAAAAACTGTTTTTT.

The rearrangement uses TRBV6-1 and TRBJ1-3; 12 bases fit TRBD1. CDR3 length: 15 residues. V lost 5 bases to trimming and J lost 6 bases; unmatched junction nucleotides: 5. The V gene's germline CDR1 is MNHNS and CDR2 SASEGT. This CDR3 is CASSSGTGGENTIYF. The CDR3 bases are TGTGCCAGCAGTTCCGGGACAGGGGGCGAAAACACCATATATTTT.

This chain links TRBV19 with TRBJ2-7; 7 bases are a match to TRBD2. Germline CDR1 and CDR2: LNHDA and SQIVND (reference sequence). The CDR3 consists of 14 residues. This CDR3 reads CASSGGGSEYEQYF. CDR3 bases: TGTGCATCAAGCGGCGGCGGGAGTGAGTACGAGCAGTACTTC.

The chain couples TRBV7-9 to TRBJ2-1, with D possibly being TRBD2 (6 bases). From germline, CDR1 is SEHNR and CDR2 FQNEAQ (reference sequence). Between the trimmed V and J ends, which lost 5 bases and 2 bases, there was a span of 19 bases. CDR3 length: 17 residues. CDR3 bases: TGTGCCAGCAGCCCCCCTCCCCGACTAGTTACCTACAATGAGCAGTTCTTC. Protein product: CASSPPPRLVTYNEQFF.

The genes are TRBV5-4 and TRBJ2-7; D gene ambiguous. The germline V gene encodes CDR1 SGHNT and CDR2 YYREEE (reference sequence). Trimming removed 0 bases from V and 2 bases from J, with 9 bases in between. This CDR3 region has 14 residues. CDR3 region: CASSLAVPPYEQYF. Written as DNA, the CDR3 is TGTGCCAGCAGCTTGGCAGTCCCACCCTACGAGCAGTACTTC. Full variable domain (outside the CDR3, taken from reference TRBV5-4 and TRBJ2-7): ETGVTQSPTHLIKTRGQQVTLRCSSQSGHNTVSWYQQALGQGPQFIFQYYREEENGRGNFPPRFSGLQFPNYSSELNVNALELDDSALYLCASSLAVPPYEQYFGPGTRLTVT.

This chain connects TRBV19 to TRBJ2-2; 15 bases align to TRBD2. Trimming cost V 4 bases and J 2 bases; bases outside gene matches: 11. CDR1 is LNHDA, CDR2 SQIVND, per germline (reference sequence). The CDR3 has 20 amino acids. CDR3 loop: CASSTRGRGLAGGNTGELFF. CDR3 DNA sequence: TGTGCCAGTAGTACCCGAGGGCGGGGACTAGCGGGGGGAAACACCGGGGAGCTGTTTTTT.

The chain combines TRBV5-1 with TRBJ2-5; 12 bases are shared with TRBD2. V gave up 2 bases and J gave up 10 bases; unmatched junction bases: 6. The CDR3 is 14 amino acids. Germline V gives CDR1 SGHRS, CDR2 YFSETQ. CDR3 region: CASSLLAGGEVQYF. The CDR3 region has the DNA TGCGCCAGCAGCTTACTAGCGGGGGGCGAGGTCCAGTACTTC.

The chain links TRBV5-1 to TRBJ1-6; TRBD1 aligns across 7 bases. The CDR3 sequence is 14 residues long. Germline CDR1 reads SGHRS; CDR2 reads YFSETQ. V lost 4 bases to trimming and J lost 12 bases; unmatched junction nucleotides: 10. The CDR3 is CASSGGTAPQPLHF. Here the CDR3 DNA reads TGCGCCAGCAGCGGGGGGACAGCGCCCCAACCCCTCCACTTT.

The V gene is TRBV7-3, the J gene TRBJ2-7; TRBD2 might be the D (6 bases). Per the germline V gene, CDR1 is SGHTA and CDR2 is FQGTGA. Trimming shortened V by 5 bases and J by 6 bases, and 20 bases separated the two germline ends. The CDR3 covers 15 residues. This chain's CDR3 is CASSVRGPEGGEQYF. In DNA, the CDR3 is TGTGCCAGCAGCGTTAGAGGTCCAGAGGGAGGCGAGCAGTACTTC.

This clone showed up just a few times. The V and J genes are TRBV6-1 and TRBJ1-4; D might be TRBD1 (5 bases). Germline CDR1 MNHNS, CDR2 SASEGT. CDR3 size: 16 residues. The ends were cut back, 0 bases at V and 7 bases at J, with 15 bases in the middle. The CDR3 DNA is TGTGCCAGCAGTGAAGCTTGGGTGGGACTGAGTGAAAAACTGTTTTTT. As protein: CASSEAWVGLSEKLFF.

The CDR3 is CASSRRGQGLYEQYF. The CDR3 nucleotides are TGTGCCAGCAGTCGTAGGGGGCAGGGGCTCTACGAGCAGTACTTC. This chain connects TRBV6-1 to TRBJ2-7, with 7 bases that match TRBD1. V gave up 5 bases and J gave up 3 bases; unmatched junction bases: 10. CDR3 length: 15 amino acids. Germline assignment: CDR1 MNHNS and CDR2 SASEGT.

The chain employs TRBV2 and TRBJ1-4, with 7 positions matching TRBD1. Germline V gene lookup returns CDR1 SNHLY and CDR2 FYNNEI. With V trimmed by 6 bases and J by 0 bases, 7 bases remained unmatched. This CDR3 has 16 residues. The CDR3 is CASRYRGDATNEKLFF. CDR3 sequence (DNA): TGTGCCAGCAGGTACAGGGGAGATGCAACTAATGAAAAACTGTTTTTT.

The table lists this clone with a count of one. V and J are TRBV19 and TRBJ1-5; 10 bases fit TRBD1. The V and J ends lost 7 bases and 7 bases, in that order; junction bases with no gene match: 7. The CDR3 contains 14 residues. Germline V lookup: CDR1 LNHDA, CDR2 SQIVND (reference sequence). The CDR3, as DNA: TGTGCCAGTAAGACGACAGGGGGCGAACAGCCCCAGCATTTT. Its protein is CASKTTGGEQPQHF.

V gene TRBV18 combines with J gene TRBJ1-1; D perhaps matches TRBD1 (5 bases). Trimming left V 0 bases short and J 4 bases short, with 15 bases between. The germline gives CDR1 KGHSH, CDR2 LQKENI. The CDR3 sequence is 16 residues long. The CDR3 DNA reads TGTGCCAGCTCACCACCGGTAGGGGTCGTGGGCACTGAAGCTTTCTTT. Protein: CASSPPVGVVGTEAFF.

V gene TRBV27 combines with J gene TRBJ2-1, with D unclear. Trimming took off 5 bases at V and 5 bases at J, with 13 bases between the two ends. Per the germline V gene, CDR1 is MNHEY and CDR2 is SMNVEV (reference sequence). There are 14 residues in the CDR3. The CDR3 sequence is CASSPYLENNEQFF. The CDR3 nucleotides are TGTGCCAGCAGTCCCTACCTCGAAAACAATGAGCAGTTCTTC.

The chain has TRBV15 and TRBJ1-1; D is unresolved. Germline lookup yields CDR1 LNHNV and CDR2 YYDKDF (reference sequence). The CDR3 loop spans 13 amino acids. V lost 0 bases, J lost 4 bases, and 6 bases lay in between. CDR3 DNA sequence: TGTGCCACCAGCAGAGAAGCAGGCACTGAAGCTTTCTTT. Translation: CATSREAGTEAFF.